Below, 29 T cell receptor beta chains from the same sample are listed, as sequenced in a study of regulatory T cells in long-lasting Graves disease. Time point in this sample: newly diagnosed GD, antithyroid drugs for less than 3 months. With RNA extracted from PBMCs as input, the TCR library was made. iRepertoire HTBI primers and Arm-PCR of CDR3 regions built TCR beta libraries. TCRdb itself ran the multiplex PCR reads through MiXCR, one entry per CDR3 protein. The sample consists of over 350,000 distinct CDR3 sequences, approximately 15% of them appearing once. These data are also associated with another study on T cells in Graves' hyperthyroidism and ophthalmopathy.

The sequences come from peripheral blood mononuclear cells (PBMCs), collected at new diagnosis, from a patient treated with antithyroid drugs. The source is a woman in her 40s with Graves disease.

The rearrangement joins TRBV10-3 to TRBJ2-7, with D possibly TRBD2 on 5 matching bases. The CDR3 runs 17 residues. The germline CDR1 and CDR2 sequences are ENHRY and SYGVKD. The V end was cut by 3 bases, the J end by 3 bases, with 21 bases between. The CDR3 here is CAISDGLAAGDSYEQYF. The CDR3 DNA reads TGTGCCATCAGTGATGGTTTGGCAGCCGGGGATAGCTACGAGCAGTACTTC.

This chain links TRBV10-2 with TRBJ2-3, with D perhaps matching TRBD2 (5 bases). Trimming stripped 6 bases from V and 3 bases from J, with 7 bases between. The CDR3 contains 12 residues. Looked up from germline, CDR1 is WSHSY and CDR2 is SAAADI. The chain's CDR3 is CASRRETDTQYF. The CDR3 nucleotides read TGCGCCAGCAGGAGGGAGACAGATACGCAGTATTTT.

This clonotype was counted ten times or more. The genes are TRBV28 and TRBJ2-1, with 15 bases identical to TRBD2. Germline V gene data show CDR1 as MDHEN and CDR2 as SYDVKM. The J segment lost 9 bases and the V segment lost 6 bases, leaving 0 bases of the junction unmatched. The CDR3 has 13 amino acids. This chain's CDR3 is CASRGLAGGEQFF. The CDR3 bases are TGTGCCAGCAGGGGACTAGCGGGAGGTGAGCAGTTCTTC.

This clonotype occurred a few times. V usage is TRBV7-3 and J usage is TRBJ2-1; 9 bases fit TRBD2. CDR1 and CDR2 from the germline V gene are SGHTA and FQGTGA. The CDR3 runs 14 residues. The V and J ends lost 5 bases and 7 bases, in that order; junction bases with no gene match: 6. The CDR3 reads CASSMTSGRNEQFF. CDR3 DNA sequence: TGTGCCAGCAGCATGACTAGCGGAAGGAATGAGCAGTTCTTC.

This clonotype was seen a handful of times. The rearrangement links TRBV20-1 to TRBJ2-5; TRBD1 is a possible D gene (6 bases). The germline V and J ends were trimmed by 1 base and 3 bases, with 15 bases remaining between them. The germline V gene has CDR1 DFQATT and CDR2 SNEGSKA (reference sequence). The CDR3 has 15 residues. The CDR3 loop reads CSARVFGQGKETQYF. The CDR3 DNA reads as TGCAGTGCTAGAGTTTTCGGGCAGGGGAAAGAGACCCAGTACTTC.

This clonotype was detected only a few times. The chain recombines TRBV7-8 with TRBJ2-7; 7 nucleotides match TRBD1. This CDR3 has 15 amino acids. Germline loops: CDR1 SGHVS, CDR2 FQNEAQ. The trim removed 5 bases at V and 2 bases at J, leaving 9 bases unmatched. The CDR3 loop is CASSRAGTETYEQYF. CDR3 in DNA: TGTGCCAGCAGCAGGGCCGGGACAGAGACCTACGAGCAGTACTTC.

This clonotype was observed at least ten times. The gene calls are TRBV6-5 and TRBJ1-4; no clear D gene. V was clipped by 2 bases and J by 6 bases, with 13 bases between them. Germline CDR1 reads MNHEY; CDR2 reads SVGAGI. There are 15 residues in the CDR3. CDR3 amino acids: CASSYRYSQDEKLFF. Written as DNA, the CDR3 is TGTGCCAGCAGTTACCGGTACAGCCAGGATGAAAAACTGTTTTTT.

V is TRBV15 and J is TRBJ2-3; 8 bases are a match to TRBD2. The CDR3 totals 14 residues. The V segment lost 0 bases and the J segment 6 bases; nucleotides outside the gene matches: 2. Per germline, CDR1 LNHNV and CDR2 YYDKDF (reference sequence). CDR3 sequence (DNA): TGTGCCACCAGCAGAGACACGGGGGGGGATACGCAGTATTTT. Residues: CATSRDTGGDTQYF. Filled out from reference TRBV15 and TRBJ2-3, the complete variable domain reads DAMVIQNPRYQVTQFGKPVTLSCSQTLNHNVMYWYQQKSSQAPKLLFHYYDKDFNNEADTPDNFQSRRPNTSFCFLDIRSPGLGDTAMYLCATSRDTGGDTQYFGPGTRLTVL.

On this clonotype: A far larger clone lies a single base away; this is likely a read error. This sequence joins TRBV28 and TRBJ2-1, with D perhaps TRBD1 (5 bases). The CDR3 is made up of 15 amino acids. From germline, CDR1 is MDHEN and CDR2 SYDVKM. The V and J ends lost 8 bases and 0 bases respectively, with 14 bases between them. In nucleotides, the CDR3 is TGTGCCAGCGGCTCAAGACAGTTCTCCTACAATGAGCAGTTCTTC. Translation: CASGSRQFSYNEQFF.

The chain recombines TRBV7-8 with TRBJ2-5; 7 bases align to TRBD2. The germline V gene encodes CDR1 SGHVS and CDR2 FQNEAQ. V lost 6 bases and J lost 1; bases outside the gene matches: 11. This CDR3 spans 16 amino acids. CDR3 protein: CASSPLSGGVQETQYF. CDR3 in DNA: TGTGCCAGCAGTCCCCTCAGTGGGGGGGTCCAAGAGACCCAGTACTTC.

The table lists this clonotype with many counts. The V and J genes are TRBV2 and TRBJ1-1; TRBD1 might be the D (6 bases). CDR1 is SNHLY and CDR2 is FYNNEI in the germline V gene. The ends were cut back, 6 bases at V and 0 bases at J, with 17 bases in the middle. CDR3 length: 16 residues. The CDR3 region is CASRLRVDSMNTEAFF. In nucleotides, the CDR3 is TGTGCCAGCAGGTTACGGGTGGACAGCATGAACACTGAAGCTTTCTTT.

The sample holds a few counts of this clonotype. The CDR3 is CASSLTFSEKLFF. CDR3 DNA: TGTGCCAGCAGCTTAACGTTCTCCGAAAAACTGTTTTTT. The rearrangement uses TRBV7-2 and TRBJ1-4; D unresolved. Germline V lookup: CDR1 SGHTA, CDR2 FQGNSA. Deletions cut 2 bases from V and 8 bases from J, with 9 bases between. The CDR3 is 13 residues long.

This clonotype was recorded many times. CDR3 in amino acids: CASSQDLLNTQYF. The CDR3 coding sequence is TGTGCCAGCAGCCAAGATTTACTTAATACGCAGTATTTT. The V and J genes are TRBV3-1 and TRBJ2-3; D remains unclear. The CDR3 spans 13 residues. Germline V gene lookup returns CDR1 LGHDT and CDR2 YNNKEL (reference sequence). The germline V and J ends were trimmed by 0 bases and 7 bases, with 8 bases remaining between them.

The table lists this clonotype with many counts. The chain is built from TRBV18 and TRBJ2-7; D is possibly TRBD2 (5 bases). The CDR3 extends over 13 amino acids. From germline, CDR1 is KGHSH and CDR2 LQKENI. V lost 5 bases, J lost 4 bases, and 12 bases lay in between. This CDR3 is CASSGGSAYEQYF. CDR3 DNA: TGTGCCAGCTCAGGCGGGTCCGCTTACGAGCAGTACTTC.

This sequence joins TRBV29-1 and TRBJ2-7; 13 nucleotides line up with TRBD2. The CDR3 consists of 13 residues. With 8 bases clipped from V and 4 bases from J, the junction kept 5 bases outside the gene matches. The germline CDR1 and CDR2 sequences are SQVTM and ANQGSEA. CDR3 residues: CSSRTSGSYEQYF. Here the CDR3 DNA reads TGCAGCTCACGGACTAGCGGGAGTTACGAGCAGTACTTC.

Many counts were recorded for this clonotype. The V and J genes are TRBV19 and TRBJ1-2; TRBD1 matches 9 bases. The J segment lost 0 bases and the V segment lost 5 bases, leaving 10 bases of the junction unmatched. The CDR3 is made up of 17 amino acids. Germline V gene sequence: CDR1 LNHDA, CDR2 SQIVND (reference sequence). CDR3 nucleotides: TGTGCCAGTAGTGGCGGACAGGGGAAGTTCCCTAACTATGGCTACACCTTC. Residues: CASSGGQGKFPNYGYTF.

The CDR3 sequence: CASSFTSGGLNTGELFF. The DNA for the CDR3 is TGTGCCAGCAGCTTTACCTCAGGGGGCCTGAACACCGGGGAGCTGTTTTTT. The chain joins TRBV13 to TRBJ2-2, with TRBD1 identical over 8 bases. This CDR3 spans 17 amino acids. CDR1 PRHDT and CDR2 FYEKMQ come from the germline V gene (reference sequence). V was clipped by 3 bases and J by 1 base; unmatched bases: 7. Filled out from reference TRBV13 and TRBJ2-2, the complete variable domain reads AAGVIQSPRHLIKEKRETATLKCYPIPRHDTVYWYQQGPGQDPQFLISFYEKMQSDKGSIPDRFSAQQFSDYHSELNMSSLELGDSALYFCASSFTSGGLNTGELFFGEGSRLTVL.

This clonotype has only a few counts. The chain combines TRBV19 with TRBJ1-1, with D maybe TRBD1 (5 bases). Deletions cut 0 bases from V and 6 bases from J, with 14 bases between. CDR1 LNHDA and CDR2 SQIVND come from the germline V gene (reference sequence). This CDR3 is built from 15 residues. CDR3 nucleotide sequence: TGTGCCAGTAGTATAGATTTACGGACGGGACCTGAAGCTTTCTTT. This sequence encodes CASSIDLRTGPEAFF.

The sample holds many counts of this clonotype. The chain links TRBV18 to TRBJ2-7; the D is unclear. Per the germline V gene, CDR1 is KGHSH and CDR2 is LQKENI. CDR3 length equals 15 residues. V was shortened by 2 bases and J by 2 bases, with 13 bases between the two germline ends. CDR3: CASSPGIAQTYEQYF. The CDR3 DNA reads TGTGCCAGCTCACCAGGCATAGCCCAAACCTACGAGCAGTACTTC.

This clonotype occurred many times. V gene TRBV12-3 or TRBV12-4 combines with J gene TRBJ2-1; the match to TRBD2 covers 11 bases. The CDR3 spans 15 residues. J lost 7 bases, V lost 1 base, and 3 bases had no gene match. DNA of the CDR3: TGTGCCAGCAGTTTAGTGGCTAGCGGGAGGAATGAGCAGTTCTTC. This translates into CASSLVASGRNEQFF.

This chain uses TRBV11-3 with TRBJ2-5, with 10 bases fitting TRBD1. This CDR3 has 15 amino acids. Unmatched junction bases numbered 5, after V lost 5 bases and J lost 2 bases. Per germline, CDR1 SGHNT and CDR2 YENEEA. In nucleotides, the CDR3 is TGTGCCAGCAGCCACGGACAGGGGGAACAAGAGACCCAGTACTTC. As protein: CASSHGQGEQETQYF.

This clonotype was picked up many times. The chain joins TRBV20-1 to TRBJ2-3; no clear D gene. This CDR3 is 13 amino acids long. CDR1 is DFQATT and CDR2 is SNEGSKA in the germline V gene (reference sequence). The V and J ends lost 0 bases and 4 bases respectively, with 8 bases between them. The DNA for the CDR3 is TGCAGTGCTAGAGACCCACTTGCAGATACGCAGTATTTT. It encodes CSARDPLADTQYF.

This clonotype was seen repeatedly, ten times or more. J is TRBJ1-1 and V is TRBV27; weak D call: TRBD1 (5 bases). This CDR3 has 15 residues. V lost 6 bases to trimming and J lost 5 bases, with 19 bases between them. The germline gives CDR1 MNHEY, CDR2 SMNVEV (reference sequence). The CDR3 is CASRTTLGASTEAFF. The CDR3, as DNA: TGTGCCAGCAGGACGACCTTAGGGGCGAGTACTGAAGCTTTCTTT.

This clonotype has just a few counts. The CDR3, as DNA: TGTGCCACCAGCAGGGTTTTTAGCGCAGATACGCAGTATTTT. Translation gives CATSRVFSADTQYF. This chain uses TRBV15 with TRBJ2-3, with D perhaps TRBD2 (5 bases). CDR3 size: 14 residues. Per germline, CDR1 LNHNV and CDR2 YYDKDF (reference sequence). Between the trimmed V and J ends, which lost 3 bases and 4 bases, there was a span of 11 bases.

Regarding this clonotype: A much more abundant neighbour one base away suggests this may be a read error. J is TRBJ2-7 and V is TRBV2, with D maybe TRBD1 (6 bases). The tail of the sequence fits TRBJ2-1 better, so the J call may be wrong. The germline V gene has CDR1 SNHLY and CDR2 FYNNEI. The CDR3 consists of 12 residues. DNA of the CDR3: TGTGCCAGCAGGGAAAACAGGGACGAGCAGTTCTTC. As protein: CASRENRDEQFF.

V usage is TRBV5-1 and J usage is TRBJ2-5; no definite D call. The CDR3 length is 13 residues. Germline V gives CDR1 SGHRS, CDR2 YFSETQ. The germline V and J ends were trimmed by 1 base and 5 bases, with 9 bases remaining between them. CDR3: CASSLSPGETQYF. In DNA form, the CDR3 reads TGCGCCAGCAGCTTGTCCCCTGGCGAGACCCAGTACTTC.

This clonotype was seen a few times. The CDR3 carries no conserved terminal phenylalanine or tryptophan, so it likely arises from a read error. J is TRBJ2-7 and V is TRBV20-1, with TRBD2 matching over 14 bases. The CDR3 runs to 12 residues. Germline-derived CDR1 and CDR2 are DFQATT and SNEGSKA (reference sequence). The ends lost 6 bases at V and 6 bases at J; junction bases unmatched: 1. In DNA form, the CDR3 reads TGCAGTGCAGGACTAGCGGGAGGCGAGCAGTACTCC. Translation gives CSAGLAGGEQYS.

V gene TRBV19 combines with J gene TRBJ1-4; maybe TRBD1 (5 bases). Germline CDR1 reads LNHDA; CDR2 reads SQIVND (reference sequence). The CDR3 loop spans 14 amino acids. Trimming pared 3 bases from V and 8 bases from J, leaving 13 bases between. The CDR3 coding sequence is TGTGCCAGTAGTATTCGGGGGGAGCGGGAAAAACTGTTTTTT. It is translated as CASSIRGEREKLFF. The full variable domain, with the rest looked up from reference TRBV19 and TRBJ1-4, is DGGITQSPKYLFRKEGQNVTLSCEQNLNHDAMYWYRQDPGQGLRLIYYSQIVNDFQKGDIAEGYSVSREKKESFPLTVTSAQKNPTAFYLCASSIRGEREKLFFGSGTQLSVL.

The chain combines TRBV19 with TRBJ2-1; D may be TRBD1 or TRBD2 (7 bases each). Germline V gene data show CDR1 as LNHDA and CDR2 as SQIVND (reference sequence). The CDR3 spans 17 residues. V lost 3 bases and J 6 bases, leaving 21 bases between the germline ends. CDR3 bases: TGTGCCAGTAGTATGGGGAGGGGGCGGGCAATGCCCAATGAGCAGTTCTTC. It encodes CASSMGRGRAMPNEQFF.